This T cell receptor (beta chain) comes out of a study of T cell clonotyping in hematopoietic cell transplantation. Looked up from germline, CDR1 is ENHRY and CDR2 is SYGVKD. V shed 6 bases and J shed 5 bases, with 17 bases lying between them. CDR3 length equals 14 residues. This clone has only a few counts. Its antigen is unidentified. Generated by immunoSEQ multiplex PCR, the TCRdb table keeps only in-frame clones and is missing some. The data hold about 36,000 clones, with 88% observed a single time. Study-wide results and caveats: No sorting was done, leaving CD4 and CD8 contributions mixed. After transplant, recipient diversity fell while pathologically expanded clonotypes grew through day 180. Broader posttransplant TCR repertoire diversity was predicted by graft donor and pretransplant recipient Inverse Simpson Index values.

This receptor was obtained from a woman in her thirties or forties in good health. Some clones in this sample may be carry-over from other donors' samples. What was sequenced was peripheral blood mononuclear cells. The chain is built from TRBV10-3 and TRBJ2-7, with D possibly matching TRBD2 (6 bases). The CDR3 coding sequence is TGTGCCATCAGCGACTCGTCTAGCGTAGACGAGCAGTACTTC. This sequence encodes CAISDSSSVDEQYF.